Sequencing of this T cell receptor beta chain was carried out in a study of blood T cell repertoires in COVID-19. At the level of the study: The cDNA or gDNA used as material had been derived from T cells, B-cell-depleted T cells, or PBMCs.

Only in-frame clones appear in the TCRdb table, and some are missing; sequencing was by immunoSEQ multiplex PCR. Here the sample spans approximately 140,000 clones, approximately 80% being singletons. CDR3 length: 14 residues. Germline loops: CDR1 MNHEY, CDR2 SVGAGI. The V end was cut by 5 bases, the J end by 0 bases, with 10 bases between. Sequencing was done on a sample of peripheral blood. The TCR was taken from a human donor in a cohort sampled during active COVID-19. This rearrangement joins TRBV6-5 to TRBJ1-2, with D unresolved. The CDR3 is CASSPRMPNYGYTF. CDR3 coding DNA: TGTGCCAGCAGTCCGAGGATGCCTAACTATGGCTACACCTTC.